The entry below describes one T cell receptor (beta chain). With random hexamers, reverse transcription was performed on roughly 0.5 to 1 ug of RNA. In TCRdb, the immunoSEQ multiplex PCR reads were re-called with MiXCR into one record per CDR3 protein. Altogether about 140,000 distinct CDR3 sequences are present, roughly 94% being singletons, with the ten largest covering 0.14%. This sample was taken from a study of CD8 T cells in Susac syndrome. V lost 9 bases and J lost 0, with 10 bases in between. The CDR3 contains 13 residues. Germline V lookup: CDR1 KGHDR, CDR2 SFDVKD. The TCR sequence derives from a human donor with Susac syndrome. The V gene is TRBV24-1, the J gene TRBJ1-2; D unresolved. Sequenced input: CD4+ T cells from PBMCs. CDR3 nucleotides: TGTGCCACCGCTAGAGGAGCTAACTATGGCTACACCTTC. Translating gives CATARGANYGYTF.